These T cell receptor beta chains were read from a single sample in a study of read filtering for tumor transcriptome and immune sequencing. TCRdb recomputed calls from the reads with MiXCR, one row per CDR3 protein. The repertoire consists of 100,000 to 150,000 distinct CDR3 sequences, with about 13% occurring once and the leading ten covering 8.4%. Sequencing was carried out using a population of CD138-negative cells sorted from bone marrow. The receptors stem from a donor over 35 with multiple myeloma. Both conserved end residues are trimmed from each CDR3. Clone size is not always given. Where it is, it says once, few, many or a class for expanded clones.

abundance | len | j_gene | v_gene | CDR3aa
many | 10 | TRBJ2-7 | TRBV15 | ATSLAGYEQY
many | 13 | TRBJ2-2 | TRBV27 | ASSIIQGATGELF
many | 12 | TRBJ1-1 | TRBV7-3 | ASSLNGAYTEAF
many | 13 | TRBJ1-5 | TRBV19 | ASSIIKQGPQPQH
few | 12 | TRBJ1-3 | TRBV7-9 | ASSLEGTGNTIY
many | 17 | TRBJ2-1 | TRBV7-3 | ASSTGGTSGRKGGNEQF
many | 14 | TRBJ1-5 | TRBV19 | ASTRRTDRSNQPQH
many | 14 | TRBJ2-3 | TRBV4-1 | ASSLQRGEGLNTQY
few | 12 | TRBJ2-7 | TRBV7-9 | ASSLAGEVYEQY
few | 14 | TRBJ2-1 | TRBV18 | ASSPIISGRTNEQF
many | 13 | TRBJ2-2 | TRBV7-9 | ASSLAVPRTGELF
many | 12 | TRBJ2-1 | TRBV29-1 | SGVLANSYNEQF
. | 19 | TRBJ2-2 | TRBV3-1 | ASSQRSHYSGRVANTGELS
many | 13 | TRBJ2-1 | TRBV9 | ASSARDLGVHEQF
few | 12 | TRBJ2-7 | TRBV20-1 | SARALAVTYEQY
many | 14 | TRBJ2-1 | TRBV18 | ASSPGLAGGNNEQF
many | 14 | TRBJ1-1 | TRBV5-1 | ASSLVGVGQNTEAF
many | 10 | TRBJ1-2 | TRBV5-1 | ASSGGYYGYT
many | 15 | TRBJ2-7 | TRBV19 | ASSLYWTSGRAHEQY
few | 14 | TRBJ2-1 | TRBV12-3/TRBV12-4 | ASSLSAGGVGDEQS
few | 12 | TRBJ2-3 | TRBV7-3 | ASSSTGSTDTQY
many | 14 | TRBJ2-2 | TRBV5-5 | ASSLARGLRTGELF
many | 14 | TRBJ2-3 | TRBV18 | ASSEEQGFSTDTQY
many | 13 | TRBJ2-1 | TRBV6-5 | ASISGQGLYNEQF
many | 11 | TRBJ2-1 | TRBV12-3/TRBV12-4 | ASSLLSGDEQF
many | 13 | TRBJ2-7 | TRBV5-6 | ASTLRWGINYEQY
. | 13 | TRBJ1-5 | TRBV4-1 | ASSQWTGANQPQH
many | 12 | TRBJ2-2 | TRBV24-1 | ATSPSNRFGELF
many | 13 | TRBJ1-2 | TRBV9 | ASSVEPGHSYGYT
few | 12 | TRBJ2-5 | TRBV7-3 | ASSLGGRAETQY
few | 13 | TRBJ1-3 | TRBV19 | ASSPTTGGLNTIY
many | 12 | TRBJ2-2 | TRBV27 | ASSLREATGELF
many | 17 | TRBJ2-6 | TRBV7-2 | ASSPVSGQRHSGANVLT
many | 14 | TRBJ2-4 | TRBV11-2 | ASSWSTSGSTDIQY
many | 14 | TRBJ2-3 | TRBV5-1 | ASSSRPRPSTDTQY
many | 12 | TRBJ1-5 | TRBV24-1 | ATSEGVSNQPQH
. | 12 | TRBJ2-7 | TRBV11-1 | ASSLYRDWNEQY
many | 13 | TRBJ2-1 | TRBV5-4 | ASSRGGENYNEQF
many | 11 | TRBJ2-1 | TRBV29-1 | SGSGRSYNEQF
. | 13 | TRBJ1-5 | TRBV7-2 | ASSPFVEGYQPQH
many | 10 | TRBJ1-1 | TRBV20-1 | SAPDMNTEAF
many | 11 | TRBJ2-2 | TRBV30 | AWSLWGVGELF
many | 11 | TRBJ1-1 | TRBV7-3 | ASSYDRASEAF
many | 11 | TRBJ1-1 | TRBV5-1 | ASSRPMNTEAF
many | 13 | TRBJ1-2 | TRBV5-6 | ASSPDRGNNYGYT
many | 13 | TRBJ2-1 | TRBV7-8 | ASSLGGDAYNEQF
many | 14 | TRBJ2-2 | TRBV29-1 | SVQPQGTTNTGELF
many | 14 | TRBJ1-3 | TRBV10-3 | AISNDRSYSGNTIY
many | 13 | TRBJ2-1 | TRBV5-4 | ASSLRGNSYNEQF
many | 13 | TRBJ2-1 | TRBV5-1 | ASSSDPSSYNEQF
many | 10 | TRBJ1-6 | TRBV5-1 | ASRTENSPLH
many | 12 | TRBJ2-2 | TRBV14 | ASSQGVGTGELF
. | 13 | TRBJ2-1 | TRBV11-2 | ASGLNTRGYNEQF
many | 12 | TRBJ2-3 | TRBV29-1 | SVGHGESTDTQY
many | 15 | TRBJ2-7 | TRBV2 | ASSPRGTQGANPEQY
many | 13 | TRBJ2-7 | TRBV20-1 | SASIPTLSSYEQY
. | 12 | TRBJ2-3 | TRBV11-2 | ASSLALAANTHY
many | 13 | TRBJ1-4 | TRBV11-2 | ASRETRRANEKLF
many | 12 | TRBJ2-7 | TRBV7-6 | ASSSPGTSYEQY
few | 11 | TRBJ2-5 | TRBV29-1 | SVLTGNQETQY